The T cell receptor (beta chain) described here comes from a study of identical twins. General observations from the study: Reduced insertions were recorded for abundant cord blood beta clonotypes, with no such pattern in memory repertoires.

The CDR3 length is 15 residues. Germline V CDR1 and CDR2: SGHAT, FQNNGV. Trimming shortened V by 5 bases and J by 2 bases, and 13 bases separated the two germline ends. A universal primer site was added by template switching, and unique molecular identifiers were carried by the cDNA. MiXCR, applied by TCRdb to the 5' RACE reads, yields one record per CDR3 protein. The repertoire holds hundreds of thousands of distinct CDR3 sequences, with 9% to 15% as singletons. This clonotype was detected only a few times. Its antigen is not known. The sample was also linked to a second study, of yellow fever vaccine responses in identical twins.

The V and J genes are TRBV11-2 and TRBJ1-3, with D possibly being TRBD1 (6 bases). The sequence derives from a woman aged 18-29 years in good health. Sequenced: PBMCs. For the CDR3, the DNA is TGTGCCAGCAGCCCACAACAGGGAACTGGAAACACCATATATTTT. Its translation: CASSPQQGTGNTIYF.